This entry describes one T cell receptor (beta chain). Its specificity is unknown. The entry originates in a study of T cell responses to AZD1222 COVID-19 vaccine. General observations from the study: Unmutated variant regions reportedly attract nearly half of all spike-specific TCRs. Spike-specific TCR depth and breadth grew after two AZD1222 doses. It was only after the peak T cell response that any repertoires were sampled.

Between the trimmed V and J ends, which lost 3 bases and 4 bases, there was a span of 4 bases. The germline V gene encodes CDR1 LNHNV and CDR2 YYDKDF (reference sequence). There are 12 residues in the CDR3. Measured with immunoSEQ multiplex PCR; TCRdb has only the in-frame clones, and not every one. Of under 150,000 clones listed, roughly 91% are singletons. The sequences come from peripheral blood, collected 28 days after the second AZD1222 dose. This clonotype originated in an adult who received the AZD1222 COVID-19 vaccine. This chain links TRBV15 with TRBJ1-5; D is unresolved. The CDR3 coding sequence is TGTGCCACCAGCAGTCCAAATCAGCCCCAGCATTTT. It specifies CATSSPNQPQHF. The full variable domain, its missing parts supplied by reference TRBV15 and TRBJ1-5, is DAMVIQNPRYQVTQFGKPVTLSCSQTLNHNVMYWYQQKSSQAPKLLFHYYDKDFNNEADTPDNFQSRRPNTSFCFLDIRSPGLGDTAMYLCATSSPNQPQHFGDGTRLSIL.